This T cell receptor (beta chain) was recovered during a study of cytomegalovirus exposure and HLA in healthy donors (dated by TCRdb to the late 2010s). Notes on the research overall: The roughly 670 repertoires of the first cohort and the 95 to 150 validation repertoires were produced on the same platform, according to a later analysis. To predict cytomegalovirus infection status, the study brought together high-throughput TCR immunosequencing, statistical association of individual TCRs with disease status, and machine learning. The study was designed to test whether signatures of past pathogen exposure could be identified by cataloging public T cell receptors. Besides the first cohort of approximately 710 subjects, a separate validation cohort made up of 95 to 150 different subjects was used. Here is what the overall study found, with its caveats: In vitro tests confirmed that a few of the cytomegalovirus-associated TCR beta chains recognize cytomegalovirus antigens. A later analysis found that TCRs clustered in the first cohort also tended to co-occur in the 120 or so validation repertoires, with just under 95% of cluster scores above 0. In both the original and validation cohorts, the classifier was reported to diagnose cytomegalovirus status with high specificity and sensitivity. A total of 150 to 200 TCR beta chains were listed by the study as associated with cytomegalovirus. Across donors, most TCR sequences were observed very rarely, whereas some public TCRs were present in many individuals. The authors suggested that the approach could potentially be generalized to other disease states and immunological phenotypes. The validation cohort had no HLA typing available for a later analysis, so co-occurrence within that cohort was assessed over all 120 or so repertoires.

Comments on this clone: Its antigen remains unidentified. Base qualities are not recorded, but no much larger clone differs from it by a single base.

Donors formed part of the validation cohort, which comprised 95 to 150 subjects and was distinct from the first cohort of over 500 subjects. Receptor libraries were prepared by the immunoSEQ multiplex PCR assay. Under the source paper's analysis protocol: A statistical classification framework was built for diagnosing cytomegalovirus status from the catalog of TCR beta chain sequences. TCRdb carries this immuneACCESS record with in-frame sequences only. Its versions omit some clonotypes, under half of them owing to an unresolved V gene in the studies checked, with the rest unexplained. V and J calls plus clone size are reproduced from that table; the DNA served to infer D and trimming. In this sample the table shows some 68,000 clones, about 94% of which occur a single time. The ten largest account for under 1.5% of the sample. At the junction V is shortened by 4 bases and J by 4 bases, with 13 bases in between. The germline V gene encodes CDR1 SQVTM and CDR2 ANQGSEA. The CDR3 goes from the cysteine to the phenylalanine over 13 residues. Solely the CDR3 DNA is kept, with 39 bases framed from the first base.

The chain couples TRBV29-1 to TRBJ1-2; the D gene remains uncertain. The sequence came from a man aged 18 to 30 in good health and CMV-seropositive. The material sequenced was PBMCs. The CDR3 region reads CSVGLGALYGYTF. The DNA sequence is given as TGCAGCGTTGGTCTAGGTGCTCTCTATGGCTACACCTTC.